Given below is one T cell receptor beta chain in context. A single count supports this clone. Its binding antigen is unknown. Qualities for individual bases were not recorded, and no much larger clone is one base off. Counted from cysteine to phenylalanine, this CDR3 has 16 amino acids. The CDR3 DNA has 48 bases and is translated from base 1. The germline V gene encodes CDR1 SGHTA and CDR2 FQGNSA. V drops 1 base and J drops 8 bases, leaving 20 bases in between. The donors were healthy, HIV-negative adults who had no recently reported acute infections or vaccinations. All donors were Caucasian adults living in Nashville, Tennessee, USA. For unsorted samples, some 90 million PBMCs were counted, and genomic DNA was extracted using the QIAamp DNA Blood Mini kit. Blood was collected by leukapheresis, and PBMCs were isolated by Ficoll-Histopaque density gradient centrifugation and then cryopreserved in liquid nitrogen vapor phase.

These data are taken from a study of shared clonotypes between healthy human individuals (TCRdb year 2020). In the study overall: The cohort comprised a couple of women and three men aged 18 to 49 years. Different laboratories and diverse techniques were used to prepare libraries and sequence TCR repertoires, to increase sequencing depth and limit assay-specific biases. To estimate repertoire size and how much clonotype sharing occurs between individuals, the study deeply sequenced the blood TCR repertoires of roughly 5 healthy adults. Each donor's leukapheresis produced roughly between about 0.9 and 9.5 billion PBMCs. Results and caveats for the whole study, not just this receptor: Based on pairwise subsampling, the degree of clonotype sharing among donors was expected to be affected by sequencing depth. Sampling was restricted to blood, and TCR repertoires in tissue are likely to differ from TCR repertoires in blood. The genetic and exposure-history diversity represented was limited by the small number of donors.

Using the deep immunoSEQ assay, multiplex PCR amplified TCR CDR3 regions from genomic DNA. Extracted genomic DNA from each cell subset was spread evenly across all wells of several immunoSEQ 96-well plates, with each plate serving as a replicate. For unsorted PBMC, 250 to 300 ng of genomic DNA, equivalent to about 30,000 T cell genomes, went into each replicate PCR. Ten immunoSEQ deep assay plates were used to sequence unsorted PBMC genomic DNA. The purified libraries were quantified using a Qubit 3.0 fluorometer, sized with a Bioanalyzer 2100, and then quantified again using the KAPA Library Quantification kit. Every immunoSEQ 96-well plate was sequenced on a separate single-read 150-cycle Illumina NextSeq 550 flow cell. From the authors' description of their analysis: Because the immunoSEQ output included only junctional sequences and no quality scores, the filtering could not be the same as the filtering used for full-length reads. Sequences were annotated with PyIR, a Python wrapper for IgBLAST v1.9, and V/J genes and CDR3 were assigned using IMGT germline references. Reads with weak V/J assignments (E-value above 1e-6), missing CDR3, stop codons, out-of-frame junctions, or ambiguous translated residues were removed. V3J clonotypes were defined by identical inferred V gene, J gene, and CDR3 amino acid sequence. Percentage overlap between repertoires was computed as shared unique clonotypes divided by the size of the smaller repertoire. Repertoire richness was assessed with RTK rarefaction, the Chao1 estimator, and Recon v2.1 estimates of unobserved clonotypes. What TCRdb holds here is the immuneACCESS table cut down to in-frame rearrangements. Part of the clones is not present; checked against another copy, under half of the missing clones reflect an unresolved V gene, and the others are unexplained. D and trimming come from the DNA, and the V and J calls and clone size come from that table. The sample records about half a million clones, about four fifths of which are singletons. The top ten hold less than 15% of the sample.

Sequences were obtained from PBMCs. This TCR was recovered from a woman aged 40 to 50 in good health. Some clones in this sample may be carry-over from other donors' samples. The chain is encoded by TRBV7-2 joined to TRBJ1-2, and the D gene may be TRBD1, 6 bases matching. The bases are TGTGCCAGCAGCTTAGGAGTAAGGCAGGGGAGTCGAGGCTACACCTTC. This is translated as CASSLGVRQGSRGYTF.